This T cell receptor (beta chain) was identified in a study of T-cell memory formation after mild COVID-19. The length of the CDR3 is 16 residues. The ends lost 4 bases at V and 4 bases at J; junction bases unmatched: 8. The germline V gene has CDR1 KGHDR and CDR2 SFDVKD. MiXCR, run by TCRdb on the 5' RACE reads, gives a single entry per CDR3 protein. The table records about 440,000 distinct CDR3 sequences, around 18% of them present only once. This receptor was identified in an adult woman who had mild COVID-19 (a few samples of this study predate the infection). Cell type and time point are not known. Sequencing was performed on PBMCs or a T cell subset sorted from them (not recorded which). The rearrangement links TRBV24-1 to TRBJ2-3, with TRBD2 matching 9 bases. CDR3 bases: TGTGCCACCAGTGACTGGATAGCGGGAGCATCAGATACGCAGTATTTT. Its translation is CATSDWIAGASDTQYF.